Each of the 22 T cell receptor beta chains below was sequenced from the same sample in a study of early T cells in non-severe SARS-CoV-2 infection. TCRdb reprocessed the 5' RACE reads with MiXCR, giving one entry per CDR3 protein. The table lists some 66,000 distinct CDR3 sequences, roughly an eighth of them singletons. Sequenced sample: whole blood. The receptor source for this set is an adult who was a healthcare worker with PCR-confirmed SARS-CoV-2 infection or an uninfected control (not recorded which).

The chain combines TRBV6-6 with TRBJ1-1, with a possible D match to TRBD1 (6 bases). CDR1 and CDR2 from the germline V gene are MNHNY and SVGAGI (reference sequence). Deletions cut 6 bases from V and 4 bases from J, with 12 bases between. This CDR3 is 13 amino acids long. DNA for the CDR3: TGTGCCAGCAGCCAAGGGGGGTTCACTGAAGCTTTCTTT. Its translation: CASSQGGFTEAFF.

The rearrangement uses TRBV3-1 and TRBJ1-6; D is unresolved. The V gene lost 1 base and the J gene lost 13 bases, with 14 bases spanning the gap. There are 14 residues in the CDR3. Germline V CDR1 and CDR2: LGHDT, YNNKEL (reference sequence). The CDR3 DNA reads TGTGCCAGCAGCCAAGTAGGTACCGGACGGCCCCTCCACTTT. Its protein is CASSQVGTGRPLHF.

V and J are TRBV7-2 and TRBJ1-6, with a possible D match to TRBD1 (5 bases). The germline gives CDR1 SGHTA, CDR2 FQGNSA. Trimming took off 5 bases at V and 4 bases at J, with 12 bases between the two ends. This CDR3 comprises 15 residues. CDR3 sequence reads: CASSPAAGYNSPLHF. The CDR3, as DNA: TGTGCCAGCAGCCCGGCTGCAGGGTATAATTCACCCCTCCACTTT.

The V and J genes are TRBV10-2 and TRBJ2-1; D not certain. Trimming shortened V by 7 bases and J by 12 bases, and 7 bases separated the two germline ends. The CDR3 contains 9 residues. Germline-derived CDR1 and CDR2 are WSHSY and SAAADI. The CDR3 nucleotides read TGCGCCAGCATTGTAGTGCAGTTCTTC. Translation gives CASIVVQFF.

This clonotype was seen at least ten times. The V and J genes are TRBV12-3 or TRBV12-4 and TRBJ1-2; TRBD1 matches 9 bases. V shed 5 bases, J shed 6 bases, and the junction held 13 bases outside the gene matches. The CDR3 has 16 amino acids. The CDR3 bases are TGTGCCAGCAGTCCCACTATGACAGGGGGACGCCATGGCTACACCTTC. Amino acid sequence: CASSPTMTGGRHGYTF.

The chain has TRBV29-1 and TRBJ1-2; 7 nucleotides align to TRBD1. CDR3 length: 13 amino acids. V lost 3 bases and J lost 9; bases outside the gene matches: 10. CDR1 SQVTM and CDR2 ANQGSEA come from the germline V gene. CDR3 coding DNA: TGCAGCGTTGAGACAGGGTTTAGCGGGCGCTACACCTTC. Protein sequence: CSVETGFSGRYTF.

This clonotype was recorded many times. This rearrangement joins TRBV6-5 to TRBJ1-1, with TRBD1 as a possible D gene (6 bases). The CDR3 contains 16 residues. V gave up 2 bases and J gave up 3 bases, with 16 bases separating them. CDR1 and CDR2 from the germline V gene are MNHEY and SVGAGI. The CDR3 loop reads CASSYPSTGSDTEAFF. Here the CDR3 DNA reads TGTGCCAGCAGTTACCCCAGTACAGGGAGTGACACTGAAGCTTTCTTT.

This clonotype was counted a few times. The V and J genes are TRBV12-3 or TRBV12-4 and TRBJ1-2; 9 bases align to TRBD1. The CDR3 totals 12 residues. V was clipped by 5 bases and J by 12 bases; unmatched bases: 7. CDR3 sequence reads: CASSHRDRADTF. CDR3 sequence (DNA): TGTGCCAGCAGTCACCGGGACAGGGCGGACACCTTC.

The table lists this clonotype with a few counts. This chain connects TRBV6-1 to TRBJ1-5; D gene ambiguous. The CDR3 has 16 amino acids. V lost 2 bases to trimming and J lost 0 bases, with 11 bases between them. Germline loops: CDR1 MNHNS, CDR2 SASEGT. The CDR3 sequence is CASSERPAHSNQPQHF. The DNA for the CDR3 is TGTGCCAGCAGTGAAAGGCCAGCCCATAGCAATCAGCCCCAGCATTTT.

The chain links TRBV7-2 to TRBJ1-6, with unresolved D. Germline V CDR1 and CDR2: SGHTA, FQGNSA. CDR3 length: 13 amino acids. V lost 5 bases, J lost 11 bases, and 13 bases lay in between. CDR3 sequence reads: CASSATSKAPLHF. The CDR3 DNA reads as TGTGCCAGCAGCGCGACCAGTAAGGCACCCCTCCACTTT.

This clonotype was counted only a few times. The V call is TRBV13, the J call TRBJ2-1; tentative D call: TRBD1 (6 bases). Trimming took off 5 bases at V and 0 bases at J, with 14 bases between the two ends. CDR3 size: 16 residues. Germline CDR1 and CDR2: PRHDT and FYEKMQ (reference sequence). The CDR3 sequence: CASSAESGVSYNEQFF. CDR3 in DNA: TGTGCCAGCAGCGCAGAATCAGGGGTCTCCTACAATGAGCAGTTCTTC.

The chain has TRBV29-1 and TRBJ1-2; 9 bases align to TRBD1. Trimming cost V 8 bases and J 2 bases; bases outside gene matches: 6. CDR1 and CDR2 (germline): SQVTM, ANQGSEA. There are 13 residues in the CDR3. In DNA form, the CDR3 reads TGCAGCCCCACTGACAGGGGGAACTATGGCTACACCTTC. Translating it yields CSPTDRGNYGYTF.

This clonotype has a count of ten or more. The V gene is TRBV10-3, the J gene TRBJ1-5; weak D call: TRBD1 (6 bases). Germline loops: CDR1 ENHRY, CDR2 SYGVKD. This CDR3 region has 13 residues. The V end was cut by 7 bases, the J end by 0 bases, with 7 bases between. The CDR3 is CAIKGDSNQPQHF. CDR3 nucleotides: TGTGCCATCAAGGGGGATAGCAATCAGCCCCAGCATTTT.

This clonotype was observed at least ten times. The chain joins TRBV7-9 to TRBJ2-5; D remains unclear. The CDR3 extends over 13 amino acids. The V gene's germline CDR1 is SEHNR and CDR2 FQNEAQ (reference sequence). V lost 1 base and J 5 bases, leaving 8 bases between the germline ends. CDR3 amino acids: CASSLVAEETQYF. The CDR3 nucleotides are TGTGCCAGCAGCTTAGTTGCGGAGGAGACCCAGTACTTC.

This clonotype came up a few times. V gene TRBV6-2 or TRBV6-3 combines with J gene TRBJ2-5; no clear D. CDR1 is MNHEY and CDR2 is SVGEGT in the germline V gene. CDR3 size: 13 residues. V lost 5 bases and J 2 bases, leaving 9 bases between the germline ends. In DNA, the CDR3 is TGTGCCAGCAGTGGACGTATACAAGAGACCCAGTACTTC. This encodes CASSGRIQETQYF.

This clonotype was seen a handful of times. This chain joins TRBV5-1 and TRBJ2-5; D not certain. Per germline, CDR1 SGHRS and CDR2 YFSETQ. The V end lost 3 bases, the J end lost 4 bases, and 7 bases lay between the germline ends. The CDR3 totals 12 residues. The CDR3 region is CASSSVGETQYF. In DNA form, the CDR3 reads TGCGCCAGCAGCTCTGTCGGAGAGACCCAGTACTTC.

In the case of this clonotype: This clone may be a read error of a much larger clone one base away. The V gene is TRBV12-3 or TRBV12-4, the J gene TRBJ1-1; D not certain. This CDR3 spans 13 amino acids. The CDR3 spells CAGSWTENTEAFF. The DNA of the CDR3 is TGTGCCGGCAGTTGGACGGAGAACACTGAAGCTTTCTTT.

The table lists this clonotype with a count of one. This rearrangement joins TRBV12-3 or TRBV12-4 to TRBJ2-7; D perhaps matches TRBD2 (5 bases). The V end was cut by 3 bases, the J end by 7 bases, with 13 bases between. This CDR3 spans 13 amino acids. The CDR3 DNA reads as TGTGCCAGCAGTTTGTCTAGTAGGAGGGAGCAGTACTTC. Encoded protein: CASSLSSRREQYF.

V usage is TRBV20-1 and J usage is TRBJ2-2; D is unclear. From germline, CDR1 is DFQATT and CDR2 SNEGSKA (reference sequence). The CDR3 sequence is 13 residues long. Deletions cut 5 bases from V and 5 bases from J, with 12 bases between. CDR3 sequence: CSAWTLDTGELFF. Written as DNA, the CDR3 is TGCAGTGCTTGGACCTTAGATACCGGGGAGCTGTTTTTT.

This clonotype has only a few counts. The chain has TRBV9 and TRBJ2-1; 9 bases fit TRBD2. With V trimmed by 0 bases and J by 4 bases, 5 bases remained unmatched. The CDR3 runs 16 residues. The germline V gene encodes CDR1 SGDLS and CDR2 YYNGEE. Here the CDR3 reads CASSVGGAGGYNEQFF. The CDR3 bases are TGTGCCAGCAGCGTAGGAGGAGCGGGAGGTTACAATGAGCAGTTCTTC.

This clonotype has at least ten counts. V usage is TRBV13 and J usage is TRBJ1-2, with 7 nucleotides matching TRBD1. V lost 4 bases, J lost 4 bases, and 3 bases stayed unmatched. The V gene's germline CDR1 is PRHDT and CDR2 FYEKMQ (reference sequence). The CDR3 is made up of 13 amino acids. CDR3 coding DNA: TGTGCCAGCAGCTCGACAGGGAGCTATGGCTACACCTTC. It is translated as CASSSTGSYGYTF.

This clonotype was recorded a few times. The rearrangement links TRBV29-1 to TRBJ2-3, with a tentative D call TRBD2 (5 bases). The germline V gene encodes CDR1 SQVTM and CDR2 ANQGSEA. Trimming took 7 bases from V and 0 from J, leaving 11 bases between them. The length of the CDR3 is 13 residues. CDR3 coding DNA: TGCAGCGCTGCTAGCTGGAGCACAGATACGCAGTATTTT. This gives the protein CSAASWSTDTQYF.